A selection of T cell receptor beta chains follows, all from one sample in a study of shared clonotypes between healthy human individuals. The data were produced by immunoSEQ multiplex PCR, yet TCRdb's version contains in-frame clones alone and is incomplete. The sample holds over 2 million clones; over 85% are singletons and the top ten take roughly 0.13%. Input material: naive CD4+ T cells sorted from blood. All receptors derive from a man younger than 35 in good health. Both conserved end residues are part of each CDR3. The D gene is left open where the match is weak. Rows may omit the clone size; those that give it use once, few, many or a size class.

J | V | D | size | DNA | CDR3
TRBJ1-6 | TRBV10-3 | TRBD1 | . | TGTGCCACGGGACAGGGGGCTGCCTATAATTCACCCCTCCACTTT | CATGQGAAYNSPLHF
TRBJ1-2 | TRBV7-9 | . | . | TGTGCCAGCAGCTTATCGGGCCAGGGACATGGCTACACCTTC | CASSLSGQGHGYTF
TRBJ2-5 | TRBV7-8 | . | . | TGTGCCAGCAGCTTAGCGGGGGGCCCGGAGACCCAGTACTTC | CASSLAGGPETQYF
TRBJ2-6 | TRBV4-1 | . | . | TGCGCCAGCAGCCAAGAGTTCGGATTTTCCGGGGCCAACGTCCTGACTTTC | CASSQEFGFSGANVLTF
TRBJ2-2 | TRBV11-3 | . | . | TGTGCCAGCAGCTTTGAAGTCGGGACGTCGAACACCGGGGAGCTGTTTTTT | CASSFEVGTSNTGELFF
TRBJ1-6 | TRBV10-1 | . | . | TGCGCCAGCAGTGAGACTTCGAATTCACCCCTCCACTTT | CASSETSNSPLHF
TRBJ1-2 | TRBV5-6 | . | . | TGTGCCAGCGCATATCAGGCTAACTATGGCTACACCTTC | CASAYQANYGYTF
TRBJ2-1 | TRBV5-1 | TRBD2 | . | TGCGCCAGCAGCGCCCCGGGACTAGCGGACAATGAGCAGTTCTTC | CASSAPGLADNEQFF
TRBJ2-7 | TRBV4-1 | . | . | TGCGCCAGCAGCCAAGATTGGGGCTTCGGGAGACCCTACGAGCAGTACTTC | CASSQDWGFGRPYEQYF
TRBJ1-6 | TRBV5-1 | . | . | TGCGCCAGCAGCCCAACTCCGGGACAAGACGTTTATAATTCACCCCTCCACTTT | CASSPTPGQDVYNSPLHF
TRBJ1-1 | TRBV2 | TRBD1 | . | TGTGCCAGCAGCGTCCGGCAGGGGGGCACTGAAGCTTTCTTT | CASSVRQGGTEAFF
TRBJ2-3 | TRBV10-3 | . | . | TGTGCCATCAGTGGGGTTTTAGATACGCAGTATTTT | CAISGVLDTQYF
TRBJ1-1 | TRBV5-5 | TRBD1 | . | TGTGCCAGCAGCTTGGTAGGGGGCGCGATCACTGAAGCTTTCTTT | CASSLVGGAITEAFF
TRBJ2-2 | TRBV6-5 | . | . | TGTGCCAGCAGTTTGACCCGCTCCGGGGAGCTGTTTTTT | CASSLTRSGELFF
TRBJ1-4 | TRBV5-1 | TRBD1 | . | TGCGCCAGCAGCTTAGGACAGGGGGAAAAACTGTTTTTT | CASSLGQGEKLFF
TRBJ2-7 | TRBV5-8 | . | . | TGTGCCAGCAGCTTTTCCCGGGAGCAGTACTTC | CASSFSREQYF
TRBJ1-2 | TRBV30 | . | . | TGTGCCTGGAGTCCCGGGGGATACTCCGGCTACACCTTC | CAWSPGGYSGYTF
TRBJ2-5 | TRBV5-1 | TRBD2 | . | TGCGCCAGCATGACGGGAGGGAACCAAGAGACCCAGTACTTC | CASMTGGNQETQYF
TRBJ2-7 | TRBV10-3 | TRBD1 | . | TGTGCCATCAGTACAGGGGGCGAGTACGAGCAGTACTTC | CAISTGGEYEQYF
TRBJ2-5 | TRBV7-9 | . | . | TGTGCCAGCAGCTTAGATGGGGGGACCCAGTACTTC | CASSLDGGTQYF
TRBJ2-2 | TRBV5-6 | TRBD2 | . | TGTGCCAGCAGCTGGGACACTAGCGGGAGTACCGGGGAGCTGTTTTTT | CASSWDTSGSTGELFF
TRBJ1-6 | TRBV5-4 | . | once | TGTGCCAGCAGCTTCCTGGGGGGAGGGGGTAATTCACCCCTCCACTTT | CASSFLGGGGNSPLHF
TRBJ2-3 | TRBV14 | TRBD2 | . | TGTGCCAGCAGCACCTGGGAAGCGGGGAGCACAGATACGCAGTATTTT | CASSTWEAGSTDTQYF
TRBJ1-6 | TRBV6-1 | . | once | TGTGCCAGCGGGAATCGGGGTTTGAATTCACCCCTCCACTTT | CASGNRGLNSPLHF
TRBJ1-4 | TRBV28 | TRBD1 | . | TGTGCCAGCGTACAGCCGGGACAGGGGGCTTTTGGCGAAAAACTGTTTTTT | CASVQPGQGAFGEKLFF
TRBJ2-6 | TRBV7-6 | . | . | TGTGCCAGCAGCTTAGCGCACAATTCTGGGGCCAACGTCCTGACTTTC | CASSLAHNSGANVLTF
TRBJ2-3 | TRBV28 | . | . | TGTGCCAGCAGTTTCTCGGGGACAGATACGCAGTATTTT | CASSFSGTDTQYF